The T cell receptor beta chain described here comes from a study of T cells in localized non-small cell lung cancer. The repertoire was sequenced with immunoSEQ multiplex PCR; TCRdb's copy has only in-frame clones and lacks some. Seen here are about 52,000 clones, about 87% observed once, and the top ten hold 16%. Whole-study findings and limits: The study linked higher blood T cell density to longer overall survival. Adjacent lung had a median around 60 of the 100 largest tumor clones.

On this clone itself: The antigen remains unidentified.

With 4 bases removed from V and 2 bases from J, the gap between germline ends came to 10 bases. The CDR3 is 14 residues long. Germline lookup yields CDR1 MNHNS and CDR2 SASEGT. This TCR was recovered from a female donor with stage II lung adenocarcinoma. Sequencing was performed on PBMCs, taken before any cancer treatment. The rearrangement links TRBV6-1 to TRBJ2-3, with a weak D call TRBD1 (5 bases). DNA of the CDR3: TGTGCCAGCAGTGGACAGAGCCTCACAGATACGCAGTATTTT. Its protein is CASSGQSLTDTQYF.